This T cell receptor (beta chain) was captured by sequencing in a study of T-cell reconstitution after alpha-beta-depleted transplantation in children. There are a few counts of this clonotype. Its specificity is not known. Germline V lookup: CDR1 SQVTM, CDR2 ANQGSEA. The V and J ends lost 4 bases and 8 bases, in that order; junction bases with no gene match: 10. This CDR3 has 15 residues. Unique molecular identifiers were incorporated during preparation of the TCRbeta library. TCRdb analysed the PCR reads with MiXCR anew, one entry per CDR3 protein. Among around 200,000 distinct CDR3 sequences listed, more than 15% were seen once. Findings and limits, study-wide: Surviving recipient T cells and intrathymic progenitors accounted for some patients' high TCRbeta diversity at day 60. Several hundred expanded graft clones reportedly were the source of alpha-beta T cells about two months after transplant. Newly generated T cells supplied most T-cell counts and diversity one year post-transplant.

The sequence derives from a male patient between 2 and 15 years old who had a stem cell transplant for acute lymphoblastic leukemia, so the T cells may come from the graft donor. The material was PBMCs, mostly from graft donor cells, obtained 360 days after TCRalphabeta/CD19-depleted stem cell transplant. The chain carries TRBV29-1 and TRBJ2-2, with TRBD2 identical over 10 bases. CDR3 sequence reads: CSVGGSGGASGELFF. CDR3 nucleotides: TGCAGCGTTGGGGGGAGCGGGGGGGCCAGTGGGGAGCTGTTTTTT.